The T cell receptor (beta chain) under discussion was sequenced for a study of T cell responses to AZD1222 COVID-19 vaccine. Study details: Some second doses came at about 4 weeks and others at about 12 weeks; these were pooled.

A note on this clone: Its specificity is unknown.

Profiled with immunoSEQ multiplex PCR; TCRdb holds only in-frame clones, not every one. This repertoire shows 55,000 to 75,000 clones, around 90% found once; its top ten account for 4% to 5%. Whole-study findings and limits: Regions left unmutated in variants are reportedly the target of nearly half of spike-specific TCRs. Spike-specific TCR breadth and depth both grew after two AZD1222 doses. The donor cohort was predominantly white British with a female majority, and clonal diversity may have been underestimated.

Germline-derived CDR1 and CDR2 are MNHEY and SMNVEV (reference sequence). The V end lost 3 bases, the J end lost 1 base, and 12 bases lay between the germline ends. The CDR3 has 15 residues. V and J are TRBV27 and TRBJ1-2, with D possibly TRBD1 on 5 matching bases. The sequence was collected from an adult in good health. The specimen was peripheral blood, collected on day 0 of AZD1222 vaccination. CDR3 in DNA: TGTGCCAGCAGTTTTGTGGGACCGAATAACTATGGCTACACCTTC. As protein: CASSFVGPNNYGYTF.